The 22 T cell receptor beta chains reported below all come from one sample, sequenced in a study of identifying expanded T cells in peripheral blood. Profiling relied on immunoSEQ multiplex PCR, and the TCRdb table lists in-frame clones only, not all of them. The repertoire holds over 75,000 clones, with approximately 89% as singletons. Material: blood. The source is a person aged 18 to 70 in good health.

This sequence joins TRBV7-3 and TRBJ2-3; tentatively, D is TRBD2 (5 bases). Trimming cost V 6 bases and J 4 bases, with 11 bases left between them. The CDR3 consists of 13 residues. CDR1 and CDR2 from the germline V gene are SGHTA and FQGTGA. The CDR3 protein is CASRLGGADTQYF. For the CDR3, the DNA is TGTGCCAGCAGGCTAGGAGGCGCAGATACGCAGTATTTT.

This clone was found once. The chain has TRBV2 and TRBJ2-1, with 10 nucleotides matching TRBD2. The CDR3 runs 17 residues. Germline V gives CDR1 SNHLY, CDR2 FYNNEI. The V gene end was trimmed by 1 base and the J gene end by 4 bases; junction bases not matched to a gene: 7. Written as DNA, the CDR3 is TGTGCCAGCAGTGAAGTAAGTAGGACTAGCGGATACAATGAGCAGTTCTTC. As protein: CASSEVSRTSGYNEQFF.

The chain couples TRBV7-8 to TRBJ2-5; D might be TRBD1 (6 bases). V dropped 7 bases and J dropped 5 bases, with 20 bases sitting between them. CDR1 and CDR2 from the germline V gene are SGHVS and FQNEAQ. The CDR3 consists of 15 residues. CDR3 DNA: TGTGCCAGCAAAATCACGCGAACAGGGACGGAGACCCAGTACTTC. Translating it yields CASKITRTGTETQYF.

J is TRBJ1-1 and V is TRBV7-9; 7 bases line up with TRBD1. The trim removed 3 bases at V and 3 bases at J, leaving 7 bases unmatched. This CDR3 has 15 residues. Per germline, CDR1 SEHNR and CDR2 FQNEAQ (reference sequence). In DNA, the CDR3 is TGTGCCAGCAGCTTGGGAGGGGGCCGATACACTGAAGCTTTCTTT. It codes for CASSLGGGRYTEAFF.

The rearrangement joins TRBV19 to TRBJ2-5; weak D call: TRBD2 (5 bases). CDR3 length equals 12 residues. Looked up from germline, CDR1 is LNHDA and CDR2 is SQIVND (reference sequence). The V end lost 5 bases, the J end lost 5 bases, and 9 bases lay between the germline ends. In nucleotides, the CDR3 is TGTGCCAGTAGTCAACTAGGGGAGACCCAGTACTTC. Its translation: CASSQLGETQYF.

Only one count was recorded for this clone. The chain recombines TRBV7-9 with TRBJ2-3; D not certain. The germline gives CDR1 SEHNR, CDR2 FQNEAQ (reference sequence). The V and J ends lost 1 base and 0 bases respectively, with 8 bases between them. This CDR3 spans 15 amino acids. This CDR3 is CASSLVSASTDTQYF. Written as DNA, the CDR3 is TGTGCCAGCAGCTTAGTTTCGGCCAGCACAGATACGCAGTATTTT. Combining the CDR3 with reference TRBV7-9 and TRBJ2-3 gives the whole variable domain DTGVSQNPRHKITKRGQNVTFRCDPISEHNRLYWYRQTLGQGPEFLTYFQNEAQLEKSRLLSDRFSAERPKGSFSTLEIQRTEQGDSAMYLCASSLVSASTDTQYFGPGTRLTVL.

The V and J genes are TRBV5-1 and TRBJ1-1, with TRBD1 identical over 11 bases. Germline loops: CDR1 SGHRS, CDR2 YFSETQ. V lost 4 bases and J lost 4; bases outside the gene matches: 6. The CDR3 is 15 residues long. CDR3 DNA: TGCGCCAGCAGCCCAGGGGACAGGGGGGTCACTGAAGCTTTCTTT. Protein sequence: CASSPGDRGVTEAFF. Filled out from reference TRBV5-1 and TRBJ1-1, the complete variable domain reads KAGVTQTPRYLIKTRGQQVTLSCSPISGHRSVSWYQQTPGQGLQFLFEYFSETQRNKGNFPGRFSGRQFSNSRSEMNVSTLELGDSALYLCASSPGDRGVTEAFFGQGTRLTVV.

The chain links TRBV30 to TRBJ1-2; no definite D call. Germline CDR1 is GTSNPN and CDR2 is SVGIG (reference sequence). The ends were cut back, 3 bases at V and 3 bases at J, with 8 bases in the middle. The CDR3 covers 12 residues. Here the CDR3 DNA reads TGTGCCTGGAGGGTTAGACACTATGGCTACACCTTC. Translation gives CAWRVRHYGYTF.

The chain combines TRBV5-1 with TRBJ2-5, with 12 nucleotides matching TRBD2. Germline V lookup: CDR1 SGHRS, CDR2 YFSETQ. The V segment lost 5 bases and the J segment 5 bases; nucleotides outside the gene matches: 4. This CDR3 contains 14 residues. The CDR3 here is CASSASGGDETQYF. The CDR3 DNA follows: TGCGCCAGCAGTGCTAGCGGGGGGGATGAGACCCAGTACTTC. The variable domain in full, with the rest retrieved from reference TRBV5-1 and TRBJ2-5, is KAGVTQTPRYLIKTRGQQVTLSCSPISGHRSVSWYQQTPGQGLQFLFEYFSETQRNKGNFPGRFSGRQFSNSRSEMNVSTLELGDSALYLCASSASGGDETQYFGPGTRLLVL.

This chain connects TRBV7-8 to TRBJ1-6, with 7 bases aligning to TRBD1. The V segment lost 1 base and the J segment 10 bases; nucleotides outside the gene matches: 4. CDR1 is SGHVS, CDR2 FQNEAQ, per germline. The CDR3 sequence is 14 residues long. The CDR3 reads CASSLVRGNSPLHF. CDR3 coding DNA: TGTGCCAGCAGCTTAGTCAGGGGGAACTCACCCCTCCACTTT.

The J gene is TRBJ2-1, the V gene TRBV28; TRBD2 is a possible D gene (5 bases). Trimming removed 0 bases from V and 0 bases from J, with 12 bases in between. Germline V gene data show CDR1 as MDHEN and CDR2 as SYDVKM. The CDR3 loop spans 17 amino acids. Written as DNA, the CDR3 is TGTGCCAGCAGTTTATGGAGGGTGGGTAGCTCCTACAATGAGCAGTTCTTC. It translates to CASSLWRVGSSYNEQFF.

With respect to this clone: The sample holds other DNA sequences that translate to the same CDR3. The V call is TRBV27, the J call TRBJ2-6, with unresolved D. V lost 8 bases to trimming and J lost 0 bases, with 5 bases between them. The germline V gene has CDR1 MNHEY and CDR2 SMNVEV (reference sequence). This CDR3 has 13 residues. The CDR3 region is CASRYSGANVLTF. In DNA form, the CDR3 reads TGTGCCAGCCGTTACTCTGGGGCCAACGTCCTGACTTTC. The full variable domain, its missing parts supplied by reference TRBV27 and TRBJ2-6, is EAQVTQNPRYLITVTGKKLTVTCSQNMNHEYMSWYRQDPGLGLRQIYYSMNVEVTDKGDVPEGYKVSRKEKRNFPLILESPSPNQTSLYFCASRYSGANVLTFGAGSRLTVL.

CDR3 sequence reads: CAWAGGGSGQETQYF. The CDR3 region has the DNA TGTGCCTGGGCGGGAGGAGGCAGCGGGCAAGAGACCCAGTACTTC. The chain uses TRBV30 and TRBJ2-5, with 8 bases lining up with TRBD2. Germline V gives CDR1 GTSNPN, CDR2 SVGIG (reference sequence). V trimming: 5 bases; J trimming: 2 bases; junction bases outside the gene matches: 10. The CDR3 consists of 15 residues.

The chain employs TRBV6-5 and TRBJ2-2, with TRBD2 identical over 7 bases. The V gene end was trimmed by 6 bases and the J gene end by 6 bases; junction bases not matched to a gene: 1. Germline V CDR1 and CDR2: MNHEY, SVGAGI. CDR3 length equals 12 residues. The CDR3 sequence is CASSRGAGELFF. For the CDR3, the DNA is TGTGCCAGCAGCCGGGGGGCCGGGGAGCTGTTTTTT.

The chain carries TRBV5-6 and TRBJ2-5; D gene unclear. V lost 5 bases and J 5 bases, leaving 13 bases between the germline ends. CDR1 SGHDT and CDR2 YYEEEE come from the germline V gene. The CDR3 covers 13 residues. The CDR3: CASSLMRFETQYF. In DNA form, the CDR3 reads TGTGCCAGCAGTTTAATGAGGTTTGAGACCCAGTACTTC.

The chain is built from TRBV6-1 and TRBJ1-2; no reliable D call. The germline V gene encodes CDR1 MNHNS and CDR2 SASEGT. CDR3 length: 13 amino acids. V gave up 3 bases and J gave up 2 bases, with 7 bases separating them. Written as DNA, the CDR3 is TGTGCCAGCAGTGACGACCTCAACTATGGCTACACCTTC. Translating it yields CASSDDLNYGYTF.

This clone appeared once. The chain employs TRBV6-6 and TRBJ1-5; D might be TRBD1 (5 bases). Trimming pared 2 bases from V and 4 bases from J, leaving 12 bases between. Germline V gene data show CDR1 as MNHNY and CDR2 as SVGAGI (reference sequence). CDR3 length: 15 residues. The CDR3 is CASSYGAGTNQPQHF. The CDR3 region has the DNA TGTGCCAGCAGTTACGGGGCCGGGACTAATCAGCCCCAGCATTTT.

The rearrangement links TRBV7-3 to TRBJ2-2; D possibly uses TRBD1 or TRBD2 (5 bases each). CDR3 length: 18 amino acids. V lost 1 base and J lost 4, with 19 bases in between. The germline gives CDR1 SGHTA, CDR2 FQGTGA. CDR3 loop: CASSLIGRADGSTGELFF. The CDR3, as DNA: TGTGCCAGCAGCTTAATCGGCAGGGCGGATGGGAGCACCGGGGAGCTGTTTTTT.

V is TRBV18 and J is TRBJ1-4, with D perhaps matching TRBD1 (5 bases). Germline CDR1 reads KGHSH; CDR2 reads LQKENI. Trimming took 1 base from V and 6 from J, leaving 21 bases between them. This CDR3 contains 18 residues. The CDR3 DNA is TGTGCCAGCTCACCACAGCTTAGACAGAGACCATACCATGAAAAACTGTTTTTT. This sequence encodes CASSPQLRQRPYHEKLFF.

This clone was detected a few times. V usage is TRBV6-5 and J usage is TRBJ2-1; the match to TRBD1 covers 11 bases. This CDR3 is 14 amino acids long. Trimming cost V 6 bases and J 10 bases; bases outside gene matches: 8. The germline V gene has CDR1 MNHEY and CDR2 SVGAGI. The CDR3 loop reads CASSLGTGGREQFF. The CDR3 DNA is TGTGCCAGCAGCCTGGGGACAGGGGGACGGGAGCAGTTCTTC.

V and J are TRBV11-2 and TRBJ2-2; D is unclear. Germline V CDR1 and CDR2: SGHAT, FQNNGV. Trimming left V 4 bases short and J 2 bases short, with 8 bases between. CDR3 size: 14 residues. This CDR3 reads CASSWLENTGELFF. In nucleotides, the CDR3 is TGTGCCAGCAGCTGGCTAGAAAACACCGGGGAGCTGTTTTTT.

The chain recombines TRBV18 with TRBJ1-3, with D tentatively TRBD1 (5 bases). The CDR3 is 15 residues long. In germline, CDR1 is KGHSH, CDR2 LQKENI. V lost 5 bases and J lost 4, with 15 bases in between. CDR3 amino acids: CASSSTGARGNTIYF. CDR3 in DNA: TGTGCCAGCTCATCTACCGGGGCCAGAGGAAACACCATATATTTT.